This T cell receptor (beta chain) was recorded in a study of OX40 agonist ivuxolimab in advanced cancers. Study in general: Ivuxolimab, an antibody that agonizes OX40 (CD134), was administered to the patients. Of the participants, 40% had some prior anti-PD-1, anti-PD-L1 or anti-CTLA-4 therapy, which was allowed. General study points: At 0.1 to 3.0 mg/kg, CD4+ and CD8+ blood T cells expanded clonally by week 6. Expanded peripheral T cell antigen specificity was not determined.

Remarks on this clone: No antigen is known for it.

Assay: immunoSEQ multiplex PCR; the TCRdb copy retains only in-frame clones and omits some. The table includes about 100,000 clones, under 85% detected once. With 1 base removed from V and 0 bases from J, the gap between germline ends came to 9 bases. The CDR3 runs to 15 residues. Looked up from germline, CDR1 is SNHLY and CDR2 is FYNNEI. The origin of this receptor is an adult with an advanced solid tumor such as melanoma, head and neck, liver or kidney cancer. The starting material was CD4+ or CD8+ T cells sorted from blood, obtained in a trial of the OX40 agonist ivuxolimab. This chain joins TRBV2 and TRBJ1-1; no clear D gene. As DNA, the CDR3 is TGTGCCAGCAGTGAAGGGCGGAGCGTGAACACTGAAGCTTTCTTT. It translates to CASSEGRSVNTEAFF.